This TCR beta chain is from a study of blood T cell repertoires in COVID-19. The CDR3 sequence is 13 residues long. J was trimmed by 6 bases and V by 11 bases; bases with no gene match: 8. Germline CDR1 is MNHEY and CDR2 is SMNVEV (reference sequence). Profiled with immunoSEQ multiplex PCR; TCRdb holds only in-frame clones, not every one. The sample holds about 100,000 clones, 88% seen once. Sequenced sample: peripheral blood. The TCR sequence derives from a human donor in a cohort sampled during active COVID-19. The chain has TRBV27 and TRBJ2-1, with 9 bases that match TRBD2. The CDR3 sequence is CASGERGVNEQFF. For the CDR3, the DNA is TGTGCCTCCGGGGAGCGGGGGGTCAATGAGCAGTTCTTC.